The present T cell receptor (beta chain) was sequenced within a study of Graves' ophthalmopathy and Graves' hyperthyroidism. Amplified material comprised TCR beta CDR3 regions derived from RNA transcripts. Second-round multiplex PCR came after a first-round RT-PCR that employed HTBI primers. TCRdb redid the calling of the multiplex PCR reads with MiXCR, one entry per CDR3 protein. The sample yields 600,000 to 700,000 distinct CDR3 sequences, about two fifths seen once. V was shortened by 4 bases and J by 12 bases, with 9 bases between the two germline ends. This CDR3 has 11 amino acids. From germline, CDR1 is LNHNV and CDR2 YYDKDF (reference sequence). Many counts were recorded for this clonotype.

The receptor was isolated from an adult man with Graves' ophthalmopathy. The chain is built from TRBV15 and TRBJ1-4; maybe TRBD1 (6 bases). What was sequenced was peripheral blood. The DNA of the CDR3 is TGTGCCACCAGCACCTACAGGGAACTGTTTTTT. It translates to CATSTYRELFF. Full variable domain (rest looked up from reference TRBV15 and TRBJ1-4): DAMVIQNPRYQVTQFGKPVTLSCSQTLNHNVMYWYQQKSSQAPKLLFHYYDKDFNNEADTPDNFQSRRPNTSFCFLDIRSPGLGDTAMYLCATSTYRELFFGSGTQLSVL.